These 23 T cell receptor beta chains share one sample of origin, sequenced in a study of PD-1 blockade in classical Hodgkin lymphoma. Some clones are missing from TCRdb's copy, which holds only in-frame ones; the method was immunoSEQ multiplex PCR. This table holds about 93,000 clones, around nine tenths found once. There was relapse after autologous stem cell transplantation in every patient, and there was variation in brentuximab vedotin exposure. The sample was peripheral blood mononuclear cells (PBMCs), taken before the second cycle of nivolumab. The receptors derive from a human donor with classical Hodgkin lymphoma.

The chain carries TRBV29-1 and TRBJ2-7, with D hard to call. This CDR3 has 12 residues. Per germline, CDR1 SQVTM and CDR2 ANQGSEA. V lost 2 bases to trimming and J lost 0 bases, with 5 bases between them. The CDR3 bases are TGCAGCGTTGAATTGGCCTCCTACGAGCAGTACTTC. Amino acids: CSVELASYEQYF.

V and J are TRBV28 and TRBJ2-7; perhaps D is TRBD1 or TRBD2 (6 bases each). Germline V CDR1 and CDR2: MDHEN, SYDVKM. The CDR3 sequence is 12 residues long. V lost 6 bases and J 4 bases, leaving 10 bases between the germline ends. This chain's CDR3 is CASSGGWYEQYF. CDR3 sequence (DNA): TGTGCCAGCAGCGGGGGCTGGTACGAGCAGTACTTC.

The J gene is TRBJ1-3, the V gene TRBV19; no clear D. V was cut by 5 bases and J by 3 bases, with 8 bases left in between. This CDR3 comprises 13 residues. Germline CDR1 and CDR2: LNHDA and SQIVND (reference sequence). The CDR3 protein is CASSGQNGNTIYF. CDR3 bases: TGTGCCAGTAGTGGGCAGAATGGAAACACCATATATTTT.

A note on this clone: Additional DNA sequences in this sample encode the identical CDR3. The chain couples TRBV9 to TRBJ2-7; D might be TRBD2 (6 bases). Trimming pared 0 bases from V and 7 bases from J, leaving 11 bases between. The germline CDR1 and CDR2 sequences are SGDLS and YYNGEE. The CDR3 consists of 13 residues. The DNA for the CDR3 is TGTGCCAGCAGCGTAGAATGGGCGGGGGAGCAGTACTTC. Its protein is CASSVEWAGEQYF.

The V and J genes are TRBV7-8 and TRBJ2-2, with D possibly matching TRBD2 (5 bases). The germline CDR1 and CDR2 sequences are SGHVS and FQNEAQ. The CDR3 covers 15 residues. Trimming stripped 4 bases from V and 1 base from J, with 10 bases between. CDR3 DNA: TGTGCCAGCAGCTCCGGGATGTTGAACACCGGGGAGCTGTTTTTT. Its translation: CASSSGMLNTGELFF.

V and J are TRBV25-1 and TRBJ2-3; 7 nucleotides agree with TRBD2. V dropped 4 bases and J dropped 4; count of bases not matched to a gene: 11. This CDR3 contains 16 residues. Germline CDR1 and CDR2: MGHDK and SYGVNS. The CDR3 here is CASSAPGGFWADTQYF. CDR3 DNA sequence: TGTGCCAGCAGTGCCCCGGGGGGTTTCTGGGCAGATACGCAGTATTTT. The entire variable domain, with the rest obtained from reference TRBV25-1 and TRBJ2-3, is as follows: EADIYQTPRYLVIGTGKKITLECSQTMGHDKMYWYQQDPGMELHLIHYSYGVNSTEKGDLSSESTVSRIRTEHFPLTLESARPSHTSQYLCASSAPGGFWADTQYFGPGTRLTVL.

This clone was seen once. The CDR3 is CSAREAYEQYF. CDR3 DNA: TGCAGTGCTAGAGAGGCCTACGAGCAGTACTTC. This chain uses TRBV20-1 with TRBJ2-7; D call uncertain. The CDR3 has 11 residues. Germline CDR1 is DFQATT and CDR2 is SNEGSKA (reference sequence). Trimming pared 0 bases from V and 2 bases from J, leaving 2 bases between.

This chain joins TRBV5-4 and TRBJ2-7, with 7 bases matching TRBD1. Trimming removed 4 bases from V and 7 bases from J; junction bases left unmatched: 17. The CDR3 totals 16 residues. Per germline, CDR1 SGHNT and CDR2 YYREEE (reference sequence). The CDR3 coding sequence is TGTGCCAGCAGCCCTGGCTTTAGGACAGGCCTACGGGAGCAGTACTTC. This gives the protein CASSPGFRTGLREQYF.

This clone has just a few counts. The V and J genes are TRBV18 and TRBJ2-7; 9 bases fit TRBD1. The CDR3 has 13 amino acids. Germline lookup yields CDR1 KGHSH and CDR2 LQKENI. The V segment lost 6 bases and the J segment 6 bases; nucleotides outside the gene matches: 6. CDR3 sequence: CASSRDRDVEQYF. CDR3 DNA sequence: TGTGCCAGCTCGCGGGACAGGGATGTCGAGCAGTACTTC.

The V gene is TRBV4-1, the J gene TRBJ2-7, with 11 bases identical to TRBD1. The CDR3 totals 14 residues. With V trimmed by 5 bases and J by 4 bases, 4 bases remained unmatched. Germline loops: CDR1 MGHRA, CDR2 YSYEKL. As DNA, the CDR3 is TGCGCCAGCAGCGTCGGGACAGGGGGTTACGAGCAGTACTTC. It yields the protein CASSVGTGGYEQYF.

J is TRBJ2-7 and V is TRBV11-1, with D uncertain. Trimming took 1 base from V and 5 from J, leaving 18 bases between them. Germline V gene lookup returns CDR1 SGHAT and CDR2 FQDESV (reference sequence). CDR3 length equals 16 residues. In DNA form, the CDR3 reads TGTGCCAGCAGCTTAGGTAGGGTTTCCCTTCTGGACGAGCAGTACTTC. Translated, it gives CASSLGRVSLLDEQYF.

This clone has more than one count but fewer than ten. The CDR3 nucleotides are TGTGCCAGCAGTGAAGTCCGTGGAGGGGGCCAAGAGACCCAGTACTTC. It specifies CASSEVRGGGQETQYF. The J gene is TRBJ2-5, the V gene TRBV6-1; possibly TRBD1 or TRBD2 for D (6 bases each). V gave up 1 base and J gave up 1 base, with 13 bases separating them. Germline-derived CDR1 and CDR2 are MNHNS and SASEGT. The CDR3 sequence is 16 residues long.

This chain joins TRBV9 and TRBJ2-5; 10 bases match TRBD2. CDR1 SGDLS and CDR2 YYNGEE come from the germline V gene. V shed 1 base and J 3 bases; nucleotides not matched to a gene: 3. This CDR3 has 15 residues. CDR3 coding DNA: TGTGCCAGCAGCGTATTTGGACTAGCGGAAGAGACCCAGTACTTC. This gives the protein CASSVFGLAEETQYF.

J is TRBJ2-7 and V is TRBV13; D tentatively fits TRBD1 or TRBD2 (5 bases each). CDR1 is PRHDT, CDR2 FYEKMQ, per germline (reference sequence). The CDR3 contains 14 residues. Trimming left V 5 bases short and J 3 bases short, with 14 bases between. The CDR3, as DNA: TGTGCCAGCAGCGCCCGGGACGCCCTCTACGAGCAGTACTTC. As protein: CASSARDALYEQYF.

The CDR3 here is CATSPREGTGELFF. For the CDR3, the DNA is TGTGCCACCAGCCCCCGTGAAGGGACCGGGGAGCTGTTTTTT. The chain recombines TRBV15 with TRBJ2-2; no definite D call. Germline V gene sequence: CDR1 LNHNV, CDR2 YYDKDF (reference sequence). The ends were cut back, 5 bases at V and 5 bases at J, with 12 bases in the middle. This CDR3 is built from 14 residues.

About this clone itself: Additional DNA sequences in this sample encode the identical CDR3. The chain joins TRBV10-1 to TRBJ1-3; D gene unclear. The CDR3 has 11 amino acids. Germline-derived CDR1 and CDR2 are WNHNN and SYGVQD (reference sequence). The V and J ends lost 6 bases and 1 base respectively, with 1 base between them. The CDR3 protein is CASRSGNTIYF. The CDR3 DNA reads TGCGCCAGCAGGTCTGGAAACACCATATATTTT.

This clone was recorded only once. V usage is TRBV9 and J usage is TRBJ2-1; D is perhaps TRBD1 or TRBD2 (5 bases each). The CDR3 length is 18 residues. Germline values: CDR1 SGDLS, CDR2 YYNGEE. With 1 base removed from V and 7 bases from J, the gap between germline ends came to 24 bases. The CDR3 DNA reads as TGTGCCAGCAGCGTATTCGGCTATACAGAGGGACGTAAGAATGAGCAGTTCTTC. It encodes CASSVFGYTEGRKNEQFF.

The chain carries TRBV19 and TRBJ1-4; D is uncertain. The CDR3 length is 13 residues. V was pared by 5 bases and J by 6 bases, with 10 bases between. Germline V gives CDR1 LNHDA, CDR2 SQIVND (reference sequence). The CDR3 sequence: CASSPGLYEKLFF. The CDR3 DNA follows: TGTGCCAGTAGTCCAGGCCTTTATGAAAAACTGTTTTTT.

This clone was detected once. This chain uses TRBV10-2 with TRBJ2-3, with 14 bases matching TRBD2. The germline CDR1 and CDR2 sequences are WSHSY and SAAADI. This CDR3 is built from 17 residues. Trimming removed 5 bases from V and 2 bases from J; junction bases left unmatched: 6. CDR3 in DNA: TGCGCCAGCAGTAGACTAGCGGGAGGGTTTCACACAGATACGCAGTATTTT. Translating gives CASSRLAGGFHTDTQYF.

The chain employs TRBV1 and TRBJ2-1; TRBD2, the table's D call, lacks a check against the DNA. TRBV1 is listed as a pseudogene. CDR3 length equals 15 residues. In DNA, the CDR3 is TGCACCAGCAGCCCTCATTTCGGCGGGTGGAATGAGCAGTTCTTC. It specifies CTSSPHFGGWNEQFF.

The rearrangement joins TRBV5-1 to TRBJ1-4; 8 bases fit TRBD1. V was pared by 3 bases and J by 6 bases, with 7 bases of the junction left unmatched. The CDR3 runs 15 residues. Germline V gene lookup returns CDR1 SGHRS and CDR2 YFSETQ. CDR3 coding DNA: TGCGCCAGCAGCTCCAGGGGGCGCGGTGATGAAAAACTGTTTTTT. It translates to CASSSRGRGDEKLFF.

This clone has just a few counts. The chain uses TRBV5-4 and TRBJ2-2; tentative D call: TRBD2 (6 bases). CDR1 is SGHNT and CDR2 is YYREEE in the germline V gene (reference sequence). The germline V and J ends were trimmed by 4 bases and 5 bases, with 12 bases remaining between them. The CDR3 totals 14 residues. The CDR3 nucleotides read TGTGCCAGCAGCCTAATGGAGGGGACCGGGGAGCTGTTTTTT. Protein: CASSLMEGTGELFF.

The chain recombines TRBV5-1 with TRBJ2-5; 8 nucleotides match TRBD1. The CDR3 runs 14 residues. V lost 3 bases and J lost 1; bases outside the gene matches: 2. The germline V gene has CDR1 SGHRS and CDR2 YFSETQ. CDR3 sequence: CASSWGQAQETQYF. The CDR3 region has the DNA TGCGCCAGCAGCTGGGGACAGGCCCAAGAGACCCAGTACTTC. The full variable domain, with the rest looked up from reference TRBV5-1 and TRBJ2-5, is KAGVTQTPRYLIKTRGQQVTLSCSPISGHRSVSWYQQTPGQGLQFLFEYFSETQRNKGNFPGRFSGRQFSNSRSEMNVSTLELGDSALYLCASSWGQAQETQYFGPGTRLLVL.